The clone carrying this TCR beta chain was picked up a small number of times. What it recognizes is unknown. This entry is derived from a study of T-cell memory formation after mild COVID-19. Study findings and constraints: The study detected some responding clones in pre-infection memory, suggesting cross-reactive memory joined. Second-wave clones that peaked on day 37 lacked confirmed SARS-CoV-2 specificity. The main location of contracting CD4+ clones was CM and EM, and that of contracting CD8+ clones was EMRA. Among clones contracting day 15 to 85, CD4/CD8 was balanced, whereas later expanders leaned CD4+.

Trimming removed 4 bases from V and 15 bases from J, with 19 bases in between. The CDR3 totals 13 residues. CDR1 MNHEY and CDR2 SVGAGI come from the germline V gene. TCRdb independently ran MiXCR on the 5' RACE reads; one entry per CDR3 protein. The data show about 49,000 distinct CDR3 sequences, with 25% to 30% seen just once and about 45% held by the top ten. The clonotype comes from a man aged 18-30 years who had mild COVID-19 (a few samples of this study predate the infection). Cell type and time point are not known. The sequenced material came from PBMCs or a T cell subset sorted from them (not recorded which). The chain joins TRBV6-5 to TRBJ1-5; D gene uncertain. The chain's CDR3 is CASSFASTAYRHF. The CDR3 nucleotides read TGTGCCAGCAGTTTCGCATCGACCGCCTATCGGCATTTT.